A selection of T cell receptor beta chains follows, all from one sample in a study of blood T cells in healthy people across ages. TCRdb ran MiXCR on the 5' RACE reads and lists one entry per CDR3 protein. Counted here are 500,000 to 550,000 distinct CDR3 sequences, more than 20% occurring once; the ten biggest clones make up just under 9%. This same sample was also taken into another study, of T cells of mothers and their children.

The sample comprised blood. Receptors originate from a boy younger than 18 in good health. CDR3s include the opening cysteine and the closing phenylalanine or tryptophan. Each record gives: J gene, D gene, clone size, V gene, CDR3 protein, CDR3 DNA. The D gene is left open where the match is weak. Clone size is stated in some rows and not others, as once, few, many or a class when expanded.

J: TRBJ2-5
D: NA
size: few
V: TRBV9
CDR3: CASSDGDGRETQYF
DNA: TGTGCCAGCAGCGATGGGGACGGTCGGGAGACCCAGTACTTC

J: TRBJ1-1
D: TRBD1
size: few
V: TRBV6-2/TRBV6-3
CDR3: CASTRRGRGSPVNTEAFF
DNA: TGTGCCAGCACTAGAAGGGGCAGGGGGAGTCCAGTTAACACTGAAGCTTTCTTT

J: TRBJ2-5
D: TRBD2
size: few
V: TRBV6-2/TRBV6-3
CDR3: CASSLTSGRTETQYF
DNA: TGTGCCAGCAGTTTGACTAGCGGGAGAACAGAGACCCAGTACTTC

J: TRBJ2-7
D: NA
size: NA
V: TRBV7-2
CDR3: CASSLGFGRALSYEQYF
DNA: TGTGCCAGCAGCTTAGGGTTCGGCAGGGCCCTCTCCTACGAGCAGTACTTC

J: TRBJ1-4
D: TRBD1
size: NA
V: TRBV28
CDR3: CTSRDRGASATNEKLFF
DNA: TGTACCAGCAGGGACAGAGGGGCATCGGCTACTAATGAAAAACTGTTTTTT

J: TRBJ2-2
D: NA
size: many
V: TRBV4-3
CDR3: CASSQGSGWTGELFF
DNA: TGCGCCAGCAGCCAAGGGTCGGGGTGGACCGGGGAGCTGTTTTTT

J: TRBJ1-2
D: TRBD1
size: NA
V: TRBV28
CDR3: CASSGDRAYYGYTF
DNA: TGTGCCAGCAGTGGAGACAGGGCGTACTATGGCTACACCTTC

J: TRBJ2-6
D: TRBD1
size: few
V: TRBV6-5
CDR3: CASSPRGTGGANVLTF
DNA: TGTGCCAGCAGTCCGAGAGGGACAGGTGGGGCCAACGTCCTGACTTTC

J: TRBJ2-3
D: NA
size: NA
V: TRBV7-8
CDR3: CASSRARAGGDTQYF
DNA: TGTGCCAGCAGCCGAGCCCGGGCAGGCGGGGATACGCAGTATTTT

J: TRBJ2-6
D: NA
size: NA
V: TRBV4-3
CDR3: CASSPTVLISGANVLTF
DNA: TGCGCCAGCAGCCCTACCGTCCTGATCTCTGGGGCCAACGTCCTGACTTTC

J: TRBJ2-5
D: TRBD1
size: NA
V: TRBV4-3
CDR3: CASSQEYGQGAETQYF
DNA: TGCGCCAGCAGCCAAGAATACGGACAGGGGGCAGAGACCCAGTACTTC

J: TRBJ2-3
D: NA
size: NA
V: TRBV2
CDR3: CAITDHDTDTQYF
DNA: TGTGCCATCACGGACCACGACACAGATACGCAGTATTTT

J: TRBJ2-7
D: NA
size: few
V: TRBV29-1
CDR3: CSVVLSKYEQYF
DNA: TGCAGCGTTGTGTTGTCGAAGTACGAGCAGTACTTC

J: TRBJ2-3
D: NA
size: NA
V: TRBV6-1
CDR3: CASSNPPAGGTDTQYF
DNA: TGTGCCAGCAGTAACCCTCCAGCGGGTGGCACAGATACGCAGTATTTT

J: TRBJ1-6
D: TRBD1
size: NA
V: TRBV7-3
CDR3: CASSLTGVGTPLHF
DNA: TGTGCCAGCAGCTTGACAGGGGTGGGGACACCCCTCCACTTT

J: TRBJ1-4
D: TRBD1
size: NA
V: TRBV20-1
CDR3: CSAIQGMGEKVFF
DNA: TGCAGTGCCATACAGGGGATGGGTGAAAAAGTGTTTTTT

J: TRBJ1-5
D: TRBD1
size: few
V: TRBV28
CDR3: CASSLPEQGVWKPQHF
DNA: TGTGCCAGCAGTTTACCGGAACAGGGGGTGTGGAAGCCCCAGCATTTT

J: TRBJ2-7
D: TRBD1
size: NA
V: TRBV29-1
CDR3: CSAADSGQPYEQYF
DNA: TGCAGCGCAGCCGACTCGGGACAGCCCTACGAGCAGTACTTC

J: TRBJ2-5
D: NA
size: NA
V: TRBV2
CDR3: CASSDQGQETQYF
DNA: TGTGCCAGCAGCGATCAGGGCCAAGAGACCCAGTACTTC

J: TRBJ2-7
D: TRBD1
size: few
V: TRBV2
CDR3: CASTGQGYEQYF
DNA: TGTGCCAGCACCGGACAGGGGTACGAGCAGTACTTC

J: TRBJ1-2
D: NA
size: NA
V: TRBV20-1
CDR3: CSATAGLDYGYTF
DNA: TGCAGTGCTACTGCAGGGTTGGACTATGGCTACACCTTC

J: TRBJ2-7
D: TRBD1
size: few
V: TRBV20-1
CDR3: CSARVGTGNHEQYF
DNA: TGCAGTGCTAGAGTAGGGACAGGAAACCACGAGCAGTACTTC

J: TRBJ2-3
D: TRBD1
size: NA
V: TRBV28
CDR3: CATSEKDRDAQYF
DNA: TGTGCCACCTCAGAAAAGGACAGGGATGCGCAGTATTTT